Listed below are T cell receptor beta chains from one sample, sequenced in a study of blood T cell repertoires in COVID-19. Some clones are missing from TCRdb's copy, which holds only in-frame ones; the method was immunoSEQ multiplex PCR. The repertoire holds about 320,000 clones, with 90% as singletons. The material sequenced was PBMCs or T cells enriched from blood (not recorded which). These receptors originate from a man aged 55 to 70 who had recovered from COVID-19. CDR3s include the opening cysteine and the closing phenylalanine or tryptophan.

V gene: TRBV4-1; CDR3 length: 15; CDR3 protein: CASSQRASGEYGYTF
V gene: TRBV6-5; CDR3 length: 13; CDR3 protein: CASSRTIGQEQYF
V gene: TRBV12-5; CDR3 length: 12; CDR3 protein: CASGLFEAEQYF
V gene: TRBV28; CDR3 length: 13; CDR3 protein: CASKQGNNQPQHF
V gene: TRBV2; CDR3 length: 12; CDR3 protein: CASSHKNYGYTF
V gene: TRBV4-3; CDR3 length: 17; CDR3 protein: CASSQDPRGGSGNTIYF
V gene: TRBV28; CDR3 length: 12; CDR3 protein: CASSTPTTEAFF
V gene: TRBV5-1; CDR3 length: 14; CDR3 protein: CASSKDTTNTEAFF
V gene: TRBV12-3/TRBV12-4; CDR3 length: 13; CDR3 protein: CASSRWGSTEAFF
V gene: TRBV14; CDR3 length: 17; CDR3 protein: CASSQSTGFERWHTIYF